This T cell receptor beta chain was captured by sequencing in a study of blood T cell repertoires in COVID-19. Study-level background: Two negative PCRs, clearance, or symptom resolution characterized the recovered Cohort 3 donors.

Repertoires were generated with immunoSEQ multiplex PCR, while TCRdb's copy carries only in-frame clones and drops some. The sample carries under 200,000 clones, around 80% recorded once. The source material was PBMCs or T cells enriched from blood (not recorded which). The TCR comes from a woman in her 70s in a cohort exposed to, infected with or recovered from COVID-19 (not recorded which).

CDR3 region: CSVEASHGGGEQYF. The CDR3 nucleotides are TGCAGCGTTGAGGCTAGCCATGGCGGCGGCGAGCAGTACTTC. The chain carries TRBV29-1 and TRBJ2-7; TRBD2 is a possible D gene (5 bases). Germline assignment: CDR1 SQVTM and CDR2 ANQGSEA. This CDR3 is 14 amino acids long. The V gene lost 3 bases and the J gene lost 6 bases, with 18 bases spanning the gap.